This entry lists 19 T cell receptor beta chains sequenced from one sample in a study of blood T cell repertoires in COVID-19. The assay was immunoSEQ multiplex PCR, and TCRdb's table has in-frame clones only and misses some. Counted here are about 120,000 clones, roughly 80% occurring once; the ten biggest clones make up 9.5% to 13%. What was sequenced was peripheral blood. These receptors were obtained from a human donor in a cohort sampled during active COVID-19.

Worth noting for this clone: In the same sample, other DNA sequences code for this CDR3. The J gene is TRBJ2-7, the V gene TRBV5-1; 11 positions match TRBD1. Germline CDR1 SGHRS, CDR2 YFSETQ. V gave up 2 bases and J gave up 6 bases; unmatched junction bases: 7. This CDR3 has 15 residues. CDR3 in DNA: TGCGCCAGCAGCTTAGGGACAGGGGGAGTGTCCGAGCAGTACTTC. Its protein is CASSLGTGGVSEQYF.

The V call is TRBV2, the J call TRBJ2-3, with D unclear. Per the germline V gene, CDR1 is SNHLY and CDR2 is FYNNEI. The CDR3 consists of 15 residues. V gave up 0 bases and J gave up 0 bases, with 7 bases separating them. For the CDR3, the DNA is TGTGCCAGCAGTGAAGCCTTGACTAGCACAGATACGCAGTATTTT. Translated, it gives CASSEALTSTDTQYF.

V and J are TRBV25-1 and TRBJ1-4; D is possibly TRBD1 (6 bases). The CDR3 length is 15 residues. The germline V gene encodes CDR1 MGHDK and CDR2 SYGVNS. V was cut by 3 bases and J by 7 bases, with 15 bases left in between. CDR3 amino acids: CASSDVLGASEKLFF. CDR3 nucleotides: TGTGCCAGCAGTGATGTATTGGGGGCGAGTGAAAAACTGTTTTTT.

The rearrangement links TRBV19 to TRBJ1-1; D might be TRBD1 (6 bases). The CDR3 consists of 18 residues. Germline V gene lookup returns CDR1 LNHDA and CDR2 SQIVND (reference sequence). Between the trimmed V and J ends, which lost 6 bases and 2 bases, there was a span of 25 bases. Here the CDR3 DNA reads TGTGCCAGTAGCCCCTTCTACAACTCGGGGGGCTTTAACACTGAAGCTTTCTTT. It codes for CASSPFYNSGGFNTEAFF.

The DNA of the CDR3 is TGCGCCAGCAGCTTGGACGCGGGGGGCTGGGAGACCCAGTACTTC. It yields the protein CASSLDAGGWETQYF. V usage is TRBV5-1 and J usage is TRBJ2-5; 8 positions agree with TRBD2. With V trimmed by 0 bases and J by 5 bases, 6 bases remained unmatched. The CDR3 sequence is 15 residues long. Germline loops: CDR1 SGHRS, CDR2 YFSETQ.

The chain carries TRBV3-1 (or the pseudogene TRBV3-2) and TRBJ2-1; TRBD2 matches at 10 bases. The CDR3 is made up of 16 amino acids. Germline V CDR1 and CDR2: LGHDT, YNNKEL (reference sequence). V dropped 2 bases and J dropped 0; count of bases not matched to a gene: 1. CDR3 sequence reads: CASSQPSGGSYNEQFF. As DNA, the CDR3 is TGTGCCAGCAGCCAACCTAGCGGGGGCTCCTACAATGAGCAGTTCTTC.

The V gene is TRBV5-1, the J gene TRBJ2-7; TRBD2 matches 15 bases. Trimming removed 0 bases from V and 6 bases from J; junction bases left unmatched: 1. The germline gives CDR1 SGHRS, CDR2 YFSETQ. This CDR3 is 15 amino acids long. The CDR3 is CASSLAGLAGGEQYF. The CDR3 DNA reads as TGCGCCAGCAGCTTGGCGGGACTAGCGGGGGGCGAGCAGTACTTC.

J is TRBJ2-7 and V is TRBV28; a weak D match, TRBD1 (6 bases). Trimming cost V 6 bases and J 4 bases, with 13 bases left between them. The germline V gene encodes CDR1 MDHEN and CDR2 SYDVKM. This CDR3 is built from 13 residues. CDR3 in DNA: TGTGCCAGCAGAGGCCCAGGGGCGTACGAGCAGTACTTC. Amino acid sequence: CASRGPGAYEQYF.

This chain joins TRBV10-1 and TRBJ1-6; 10 bases align to TRBD1. V dropped 0 bases and J dropped 9; count of bases not matched to a gene: 23. This CDR3 has 22 amino acids. Germline loops: CDR1 WNHNN, CDR2 SYGVQD (reference sequence). CDR3 coding DNA: TGCGCCAGCAGTGAGTCTGAGTCGGCCCGGGACAGGGGAGAGCGATTGGGTTCACCCCTCCACTTT. This sequence encodes CASSESESARDRGERLGSPLHF.

The V call is TRBV12-5, the J call TRBJ2-5; a possible D gene is TRBD2 (6 bases). The CDR3 is made up of 13 amino acids. Germline CDR1 is LGHNT and CDR2 is FRNRAP. Trimming took off 2 bases at V and 8 bases at J, with 12 bases between the two ends. The DNA of the CDR3 is TGTGCTAGTGGTTTGTTTGGCGGGGAAACCCAGTACTTC. This gives the protein CASGLFGGETQYF.

The gene calls are TRBV7-2 and TRBJ2-3; weak D call: TRBD1 (5 bases). The CDR3 is 15 amino acids. Germline lookup yields CDR1 SGHTA and CDR2 FQGNSA. Trimming shortened V by 5 bases and J by 0 bases, and 12 bases separated the two germline ends. CDR3 in DNA: TGTGCCAGCAGCGCTCAGGGCCTTAGCACAGATACGCAGTATTTT. Its protein product is CASSAQGLSTDTQYF.

This sequence joins TRBV3-1 (or the pseudogene TRBV3-2) and TRBJ2-1, with a tentative D call TRBD2 (5 bases). The germline V and J ends were trimmed by 3 bases and 6 bases, with 12 bases remaining between them. This CDR3 has 14 residues. Germline V lookup: CDR1 LGHDT, CDR2 YNNKEL (reference sequence). CDR3 sequence: CASSHQTGSNEQFF. In nucleotides, the CDR3 is TGTGCCAGCAGCCATCAAACTGGGAGCAATGAGCAGTTCTTC.

The chain carries TRBV7-8 and TRBJ1-2; perhaps TRBD1 as D (5 bases). Deletions cut 5 bases from V and 2 bases from J, with 12 bases between. The CDR3 is made up of 14 amino acids. CDR1 is SGHVS, CDR2 FQNEAQ, per germline. As DNA, the CDR3 is TGTGCCAGCAGCCCCTGGGAGGGGAACTATGGCTACACCTTC. Its translation: CASSPWEGNYGYTF.

The chain is built from TRBV6-6 and TRBJ2-1; D may be TRBD1 (5 bases). The germline V gene encodes CDR1 MNHNY and CDR2 SVGAGI (reference sequence). Trimming stripped 10 bases from V and 3 bases from J, with 22 bases between. The CDR3 is made up of 16 amino acids. The CDR3 DNA reads as TGTGCCACCACCGTCAGGGATGGCTCCCTCTACAATGAGCAGTTCTTC. Amino acid sequence: CATTVRDGSLYNEQFF.

The chain joins TRBV24-1 to TRBJ2-5; D uncertain. V lost 2 bases and J lost 0, with 12 bases in between. Germline assignment: CDR1 KGHDR and CDR2 SFDVKD. The CDR3 is made up of 16 amino acids. In nucleotides, the CDR3 is TGTGCCACCAGTGATTGGGCCGCAGGAAACCAAGAGACCCAGTACTTC. Amino acids: CATSDWAAGNQETQYF.

About this clone itself: The same CDR3 can be traced to other DNA sequences in this sample. The chain recombines TRBV11-2 with TRBJ1-1, with a tentative D call TRBD1 (5 bases). Germline assignment: CDR1 SGHAT and CDR2 FQNNGV. The CDR3 contains 13 residues. V was pared by 3 bases and J by 4 bases, with 9 bases between. In nucleotides, the CDR3 is TGTGCCAGCAGCTTCAATAGGGGCACTGAAGCTTTCTTT. Residues: CASSFNRGTEAFF.

This chain uses TRBV7-2 with TRBJ2-2; the match to TRBD1 covers 8 bases. V was clipped by 6 bases and J by 6 bases; unmatched bases: 3. CDR3 length equals 13 residues. Germline values: CDR1 SGHTA, CDR2 FQGNSA. CDR3 protein: CASRNRGSGELFF. As DNA, the CDR3 is TGTGCCAGCAGAAACAGGGGGTCCGGGGAGCTGTTTTTT.

The chain carries TRBV11-2 and TRBJ2-3, with D tentatively TRBD2 (5 bases). The V gene lost 3 bases and the J gene lost 4 bases, with 20 bases spanning the gap. The germline CDR1 and CDR2 sequences are SGHAT and FQNNGV. CDR3 size: 17 residues. This CDR3 is CASSFRGHDVVSDTQYF. CDR3 coding DNA: TGTGCCAGCAGCTTCCGCGGGCACGACGTTGTCTCAGATACGCAGTATTTT.

The chain links TRBV6-6 to TRBJ1-4; no clear D. Germline CDR1 is MNHNY and CDR2 is SVGAGI (reference sequence). This CDR3 is 15 amino acids long. Trimming removed 6 bases at V and 0 bases at J, with 11 bases between. Here the CDR3 DNA reads TGTGCCAGCAGCGAAATAGGAGCAACTAATGAAAAACTGTTTTTT. Translated: CASSEIGATNEKLFF.